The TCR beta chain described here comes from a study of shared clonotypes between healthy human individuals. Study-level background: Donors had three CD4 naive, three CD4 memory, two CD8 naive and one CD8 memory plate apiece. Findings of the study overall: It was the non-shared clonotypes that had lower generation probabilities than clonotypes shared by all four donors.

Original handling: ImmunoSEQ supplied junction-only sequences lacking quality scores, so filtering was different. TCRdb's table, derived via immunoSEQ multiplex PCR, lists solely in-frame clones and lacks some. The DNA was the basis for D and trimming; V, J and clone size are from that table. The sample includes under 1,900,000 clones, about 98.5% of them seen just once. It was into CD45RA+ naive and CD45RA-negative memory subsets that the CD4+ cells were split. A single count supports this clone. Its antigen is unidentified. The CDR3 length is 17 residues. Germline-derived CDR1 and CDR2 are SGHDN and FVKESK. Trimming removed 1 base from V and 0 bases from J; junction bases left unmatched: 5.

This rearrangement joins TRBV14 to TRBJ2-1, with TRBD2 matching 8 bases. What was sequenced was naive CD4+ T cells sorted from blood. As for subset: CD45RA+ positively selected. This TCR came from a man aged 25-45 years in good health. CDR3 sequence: CASSQGQRGSSYNEQFF. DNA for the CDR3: TGTGCCAGCAGCCAAGGACAGCGGGGGAGCTCCTACAATGAGCAGTTCTTC. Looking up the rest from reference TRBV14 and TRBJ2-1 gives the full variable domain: EAGVTQFPSHSVIEKGQTVTLRCDPISGHDNLYWYRRVMGKEIKFLLHFVKESKQDESGMPNNRFLAERTGGTYSTLKVQPAELEDSGVYFCASSQGQRGSSYNEQFFGPGTRLTVL.